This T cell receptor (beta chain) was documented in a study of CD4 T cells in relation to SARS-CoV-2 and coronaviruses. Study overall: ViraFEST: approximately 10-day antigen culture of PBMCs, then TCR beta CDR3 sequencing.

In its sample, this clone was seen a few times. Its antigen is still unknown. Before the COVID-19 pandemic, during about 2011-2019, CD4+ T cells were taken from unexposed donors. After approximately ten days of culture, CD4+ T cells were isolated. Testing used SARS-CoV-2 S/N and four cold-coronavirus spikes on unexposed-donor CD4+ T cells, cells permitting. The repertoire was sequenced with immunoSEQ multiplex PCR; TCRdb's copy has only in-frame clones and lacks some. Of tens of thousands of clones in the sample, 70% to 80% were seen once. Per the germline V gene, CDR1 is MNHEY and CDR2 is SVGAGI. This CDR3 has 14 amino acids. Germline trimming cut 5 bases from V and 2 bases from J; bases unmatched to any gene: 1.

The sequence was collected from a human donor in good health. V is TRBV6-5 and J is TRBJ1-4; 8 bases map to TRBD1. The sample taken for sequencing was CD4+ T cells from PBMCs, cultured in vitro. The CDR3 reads CASSRTGTNEKLFF. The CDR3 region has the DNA TGTGCCAGCAGTAGGACAGGGACTAATGAAAAACTGTTTTTT.